The 23 T cell receptor beta chains presented below share a single source sample, sequenced in a study of cytomegalovirus exposure and HLA in healthy donors. The PCR made use of 60 Vbeta and 13 Jbeta primers. Data came from immunoSEQ multiplex PCR; TCRdb stores just in-frame clones and leaves some out. The sample consists of about 150,000 clones, approximately 81% of them appearing once. Sequencing was performed on PBMCs. Receptors were obtained from a woman between 40 and 50 years old in good health and CMV-seropositive.

The rearrangement uses TRBV9 and TRBJ2-6; D is perhaps TRBD2 (7 bases). Trimming took off 3 bases at V and 4 bases at J, with 8 bases between the two ends. Germline CDR1 reads SGDLS; CDR2 reads YYNGEE. The length of the CDR3 is 14 residues. CDR3 sequence: CASSGGGGANVLTF. DNA of the CDR3: TGTGCCAGCAGCGGGGGGGGCGGGGCCAACGTCCTGACTTTC.

This clone was detected only a few times. This sequence joins TRBV4-3 and TRBJ1-2; TRBD1 is a possible D gene (5 bases). The V gene lost 0 bases and the J gene lost 14 bases, with 16 bases spanning the gap. Germline assignment: CDR1 LGHNA and CDR2 YSLEER. The CDR3 extends over 13 amino acids. CDR3 DNA sequence: TGCGCCAGCAGCCAAGATTCCAGGGATCTAAGGACCTTC. It encodes CASSQDSRDLRTF.

This sequence joins TRBV5-6 and TRBJ2-7; D is perhaps TRBD2 (6 bases). The CDR3 is 13 amino acids. The V end was cut by 3 bases, the J end by 6 bases, with 13 bases between. CDR1 is SGHDT and CDR2 is YYEEEE in the germline V gene. The CDR3 loop reads CASSWGPAGEQYF. CDR3 nucleotide sequence: TGTGCCAGCAGCTGGGGCCCAGCGGGCGAGCAGTACTTC.

The J gene is TRBJ2-5, the V gene TRBV28, with a weak D call TRBD2 (5 bases). The CDR3 has 16 amino acids. V lost 3 bases and J lost 0, with 14 bases in between. The germline gives CDR1 MDHEN, CDR2 SYDVKM. In nucleotides, the CDR3 is TGTGCCAGCAGTTTCGGGATTACGATGTACCAAGAGACCCAGTACTTC. Translation gives CASSFGITMYQETQYF.

This rearrangement joins TRBV4-1 to TRBJ2-7, with D perhaps matching TRBD2 (6 bases). V dropped 0 bases and J dropped 7 bases, with 16 bases sitting between them. The germline CDR1 and CDR2 sequences are MGHRA and YSYEKL. This CDR3 is 15 amino acids long. CDR3 DNA sequence: TGCGCCAGCAGCCAAGATGGCGGGATGCTACCGGAGCAGTACTTC. Encoded protein: CASSQDGGMLPEQYF.

V usage is TRBV28 and J usage is TRBJ2-1; TRBD1 matches at 8 bases. Germline CDR1 MDHEN, CDR2 SYDVKM. V was pared by 3 bases and J by 7 bases, with 5 bases of the junction left unmatched. The CDR3 is 14 residues long. The CDR3 DNA reads TGTGCCAGCAGTTTTCGGACAGGGAGGAATGAGCAGTTCTTC. Its translation: CASSFRTGRNEQFF.

The genes are TRBV4-1 and TRBJ1-2; 9 bases match TRBD1. V shed 2 bases, J shed 3 bases, and the junction held 4 bases outside the gene matches. This CDR3 spans 15 amino acids. Looked up from germline, CDR1 is MGHRA and CDR2 is YSYEKL. DNA of the CDR3: TGCGCCAGCAGCCAAAGGACAGGGGCAGACTATGGCTACACCTTC. Translating it yields CASSQRTGADYGYTF.

This clone was detected a few times. The chain joins TRBV18 to TRBJ2-7, with D perhaps matching TRBD1 (5 bases). Trimming removed 5 bases from V and 3 bases from J, with 11 bases in between. Germline CDR1 is KGHSH and CDR2 is LQKENI. CDR3 size: 13 residues. The CDR3 DNA reads as TGTGCCAGCTCAACCGACAGCCACTACGAGCAGTACTTC. Translation: CASSTDSHYEQYF. The full variable domain, rest sourced from reference TRBV18 and TRBJ2-7, is NAGVMQNPRHLVRRRGQEARLRCSPMKGHSHVYWYRQLPEEGLKFMVYLQKENIIDESGMPKERFSAEFPKEGPSILRIQQVVRGDSAAYFCASSTDSHYEQYFGPGTRLTVT.

V and J are TRBV5-4 and TRBJ1-1, with a possible D match to TRBD1 (5 bases). Germline V gene lookup returns CDR1 SGHNT and CDR2 YYREEE (reference sequence). With 4 bases removed from V and 1 base from J, the gap between germline ends came to 14 bases. CDR3 length: 15 residues. CDR3 in DNA: TGTGCCAGCAGCCCGTCTACAGGTCGGAACACTGAAGCTTTCTTT. Its protein product is CASSPSTGRNTEAFF.

The V and J genes are TRBV27 and TRBJ2-2, with 11 bases fitting TRBD2. This CDR3 has 15 amino acids. J was trimmed by 6 bases and V by 7 bases; bases with no gene match: 7. Looked up from germline, CDR1 is MNHEY and CDR2 is SMNVEV (reference sequence). CDR3 DNA: TGTGCCAGCATGAATATAGCGGGAGGGGCCGGGGAGCTGTTTTTT. This gives the protein CASMNIAGGAGELFF.

The J gene is TRBJ2-6, the V gene TRBV27; 8 nucleotides match TRBD1. CDR1 is MNHEY and CDR2 is SMNVEV in the germline V gene (reference sequence). The length of the CDR3 is 17 residues. Trimming cost V 6 bases and J 4 bases; bases outside gene matches: 11. The CDR3 DNA sequence: TGTGCCAGCAGAGAGACAGGGGCCCCGACCGGGGCCAACGTCCTGACTTTC. Protein sequence: CASRETGAPTGANVLTF.

The chain recombines TRBV28 with TRBJ2-5, with 10 bases lining up with TRBD1. Germline CDR1 is MDHEN and CDR2 is SYDVKM. The CDR3 loop spans 15 amino acids. J lost 2 bases, V lost 2 bases, and 2 bases had no gene match. This CDR3 is CASSLGGQGQETQYF. In DNA, the CDR3 is TGTGCCAGCAGTTTAGGGGGACAGGGGCAAGAGACCCAGTACTTC. The whole variable domain, filled in from reference TRBV28 and TRBJ2-5, reads DVKVTQSSRYLVKRTGEKVFLECVQDMDHENMFWYRQDPGLGLRLIYFSYDVKMKEKGDIPEGYSVSREKKERFSLILESASTNQTSMYLCASSLGGQGQETQYFGPGTRLLVL.

The chain joins TRBV18 to TRBJ2-1; 7 bases map to TRBD2. CDR1 is KGHSH and CDR2 is LQKENI in the germline V gene. The V gene end was trimmed by 2 bases and the J gene end by 9 bases; junction bases not matched to a gene: 4. The CDR3 is made up of 13 amino acids. DNA of the CDR3: TGTGCCAGCTCACCAGGCGGGAGAACTGAGCAGTTCTTC. It codes for CASSPGGRTEQFF.

The chain joins TRBV21-1 to TRBJ2-1; the table names TRBD1, a call not compared with the DNA. TRBV21-1 is a documented pseudogene. The CDR3 has 12 amino acids. The CDR3, as DNA: TGTGCCAGCAGCTATCGGACAGGTGAGCAGTTCTTC. Translating it yields CASSYRTGEQFF.

The genes are TRBV6-5 and TRBJ1-3; D ambiguous. CDR3 length: 15 residues. V shed 2 bases and J shed 0 bases, with 8 bases lying between them. Germline CDR1 MNHEY, CDR2 SVGAGI. The CDR3 reads CASSYGGFSGNTIYF. The CDR3 nucleotides are TGTGCCAGCAGTTACGGCGGGTTCTCTGGAAACACCATATATTTT.

Of note for this clone: A junction end diverges from the germline sequence, so it may reflect a read error. J is TRBJ2-5 and V is TRBV29-1; D is perhaps TRBD1 (5 bases). Germline values: CDR1 SQVTM, CDR2 ANQGSEA. The CDR3 extends over 14 amino acids. The CDR3: CSVLLQDYQGTQYF. Written as DNA, the CDR3 is TGCAGCGTTCTTTTACAGGATTATCAAGGGACCCAGTACTTC.

V gene TRBV6-1 combines with J gene TRBJ1-1, with TRBD1 as a possible D gene (6 bases). The germline V gene encodes CDR1 MNHNS and CDR2 SASEGT. Trimming took off 6 bases at V and 4 bases at J, with 12 bases between the two ends. There are 13 residues in the CDR3. The CDR3 here is CASRDPGATEAFF. In nucleotides, the CDR3 is TGTGCCAGCAGAGACCCAGGGGCCACTGAAGCTTTCTTT.

The rearrangement uses TRBV25-1 and TRBJ2-2; D perhaps matches TRBD1 (5 bases). Germline CDR1 reads MGHDK; CDR2 reads SYGVNS. This CDR3 is built from 12 residues. Trimming left V 7 bases short and J 6 bases short, with 9 bases between. The CDR3 DNA sequence: TGTGCCAGCAACAGGCTTCCCGGGGAGCTGTTTTTT. This encodes CASNRLPGELFF.

V and J are TRBV7-2 and TRBJ1-6; a weak D match, TRBD1 (5 bases). Germline V lookup: CDR1 SGHTA, CDR2 FQGNSA. There are 16 residues in the CDR3. V was shortened by 2 bases and J by 6 bases, with 14 bases between the two germline ends. CDR3 residues: CASSLLGGRVNSPLHF. The CDR3 DNA sequence: TGTGCCAGCAGCTTATTGGGGGGACGGGTTAATTCACCCCTCCACTTT.

V gene TRBV28 combines with J gene TRBJ1-5; D call uncertain. The CDR3 extends over 14 amino acids. Germline assignment: CDR1 MDHEN and CDR2 SYDVKM. V was shortened by 7 bases and J by 5 bases, with 15 bases between the two germline ends. CDR3 amino acids: CASTLGVGDQPQHF. CDR3 DNA sequence: TGTGCCAGCACTCTCGGGGTTGGGGATCAGCCCCAGCATTTT.

The chain combines TRBV10-3 with TRBJ1-4; D perhaps matches TRBD1 (6 bases). CDR1 and CDR2 (germline): ENHRY, SYGVKD. Trimming stripped 10 bases from V and 7 bases from J, with 16 bases between. The CDR3 length is 13 residues. The CDR3 nucleotides read TGTGCCACCCTTAGGGGGTATGGTGAAAAACTGTTTTTT. Encoded protein: CATLRGYGEKLFF.

This clone appeared once. The CDR3 nucleotides read TGCGCCAGCAGCAACCTAGGTTCTGATGAGCAGTTCTTC. This translates into CASSNLGSDEQFF. This chain uses TRBV5-1 with TRBJ2-1; D is uncertain. Trimming left V 4 bases short and J 8 bases short, with 13 bases between. Germline V CDR1 and CDR2: SGHRS, YFSETQ. The CDR3 length is 13 residues.

This chain connects TRBV6-5 to TRBJ2-3, with D unclear. The CDR3 is 15 residues long. Germline CDR1 and CDR2: MNHEY and SVGAGI. Trimming pared 5 bases from V and 1 base from J, leaving 13 bases between. CDR3 sequence (DNA): TGTGCCAGCAGTACCCTGGCCCCTCGCACAGATACGCAGTATTTT. Amino acids: CASSTLAPRTDTQYF.